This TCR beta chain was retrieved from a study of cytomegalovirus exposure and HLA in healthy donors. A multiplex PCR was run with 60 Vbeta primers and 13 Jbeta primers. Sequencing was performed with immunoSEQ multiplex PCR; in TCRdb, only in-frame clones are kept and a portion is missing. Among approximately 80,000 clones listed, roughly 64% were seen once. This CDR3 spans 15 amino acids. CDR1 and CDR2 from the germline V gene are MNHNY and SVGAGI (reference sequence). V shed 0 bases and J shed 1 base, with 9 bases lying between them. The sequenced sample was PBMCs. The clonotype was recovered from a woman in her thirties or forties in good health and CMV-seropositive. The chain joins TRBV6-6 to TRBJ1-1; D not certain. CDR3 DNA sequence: TGTGCCAGCAGTTACTCCGCGACACCGAACACTGAAGCTTTCTTT. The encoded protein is CASSYSATPNTEAFF.